This T cell receptor (beta chain) was recorded in a study of T cell clonotyping in hematopoietic cell transplantation (dated by TCRdb to about 2021). Regarding the complete study: A total of some 140 blood samples were gathered in the study from 30 to 35 consecutive transplant recipients along with their related donors. Patient recruitment ran from 2015 to January 2017, and follow-up continued until late 2020 or death. General conclusions and limits of the study: Recipient TCR diversity fell after transplant, with pathologically expanded clonotypes rising progressively from day 30 to day 180. The sample size was limited, and because cells were not sorted, the contributions of CD4 and CD8 repertoires could not be separated. Inverse Simpson Index values from donors and from recipients before transplant predicted broader TCR repertoire diversity after transplant. Only a small fraction of recipient repertoires overlapped donor repertoires, with over 95% appearing de novo at the given depth.

The immunoSEQ assay, a bias-controlled multiplex PCR with V- and J-specific primers, was used to amplify TCR beta CDR3 regions from genomic DNA. In a second PCR step, a proprietary barcode and Illumina adapter sequences were attached to the CDR3 amplicons. An Illumina MiSeq instrument was used to sequence the CDR3 libraries. The source study handled its data this way. immunoSEQ Analyzer 3.0 was used for export and quality control, with R Bioconductor and Immunarch used for downstream analyses. Only productive rearrangements in the normalized downsampled data set went into calculating the repertoire metrics. Pathologically expanded clonotypes were defined as those larger than 5 templates in the normalized cohort. The Inverse Simpson Index was used to measure repertoire diversity. The non-normalized data set was used for CMV-specificity analyses so that all clonotypes could be captured. TCRdb provides this immuneACCESS table in a form limited to in-frame rearrangements. Some clones are lacking; in checked studies, under half of them reflect an unresolved V gene, and why the rest are absent is not known. The DNA was the basis for D and trimming; V, J and clone size are from that table. The sample data list roughly 17,000 clones, and over 90% of these were observed just once. The ten largest clones represent approximately 5.3% of the sample.

Blood samples for TCR beta sequencing were provided by related transplant donors. Using Nuclei Lysis Solution, genomic DNA was extracted from unfractionated peripheral blood mononuclear cells that were either fresh or cryopreserved. The CDR3 runs 14 residues from the cysteine to the phenylalanine. The read is trimmed to its CDR3 DNA, 42 bases read in frame from base 1. A note on this clone: Its recognized antigen is unknown. The junction does not match germline at one end; this may be a read error.

The TCR comes from a man aged 35-49 years in good health. Some clones in this sample may be carry-over from other donors' samples. The chain was built from TRBV5-3 and TRBJ2-7, and possibly TRBD2, on 5 matching bases. TRBV5-3 is designated an ORF whose function remains uncertain. The sequenced sample consisted of peripheral blood mononuclear cells. The CDR3 region reads CSLGYRPSHYEQYF. The bases read TGCAGTTTAGGTTATCGTCCTAGCCACTACGAGCAGTACTTC.